The 14 T cell receptor beta chains below all came from one sample that was sequenced in a study of cytomegalovirus exposure and HLA in healthy donors. A multiplex PCR was run with 60 Vbeta primers and 13 Jbeta primers. Measured with immunoSEQ multiplex PCR; TCRdb has only the in-frame clones, and not every one. The sample gives around 120,000 clones, around three quarters of which show up once; about 6% is in the top ten. Specimen: PBMCs. These receptors all stem from a woman aged 40 to 55 in good health and CMV-seronegative.

CDR3 region: CASSRGLAGSDTQYF. The CDR3 DNA reads TGTGCCAGCAGCCGCGGACTAGCGGGCTCAGATACGCAGTATTTT. The chain uses TRBV6-4 and TRBJ2-3; TRBD2 aligns across 11 bases. There are 15 residues in the CDR3. Germline CDR1 MRHNA, CDR2 SNTAGT. J was trimmed by 4 bases and V by 6 bases; bases with no gene match: 6.

The rearrangement joins TRBV18 to TRBJ2-1; a possible D gene is TRBD2 (5 bases). CDR1 and CDR2 (germline): KGHSH, LQKENI. V was pared by 7 bases and J by 2 bases, with 15 bases between. The CDR3 runs to 15 residues. CDR3 sequence: CASLNGSRAYNEQFF. CDR3 bases: TGTGCCAGCTTAAATGGGAGTCGCGCCTACAATGAGCAGTTCTTC.

This clone was seen only a few times. The chain is built from TRBV27 and TRBJ2-3, with 12 bases identical to TRBD2. The CDR3 is made up of 18 amino acids. Germline values: CDR1 MNHEY, CDR2 SMNVEV (reference sequence). V was pared by 6 bases and J by 11 bases, with 21 bases of the junction left unmatched. The chain's CDR3 is CASSPRGIPGLAGLWQYF. CDR3 DNA: TGTGCCAGCAGCCCCAGGGGAATACCGGGACTAGCGGGTCTATGGCAGTATTTT.

The CDR3 bases are TGCGCCAGCAGCCCCAGACAGGGGCCAAACAATGAGCAGTTCTTC. It is translated as CASSPRQGPNNEQFF. The genes are TRBV5-1 and TRBJ2-1, with 8 bases fitting TRBD1. Per the germline V gene, CDR1 is SGHRS and CDR2 is YFSETQ. V lost 4 bases, J lost 5 bases, and 8 bases stayed unmatched. The CDR3 runs 15 residues. Using reference TRBV5-1 and TRBJ2-1 for the parts outside the CDR3, the full variable domain is KAGVTQTPRYLIKTRGQQVTLSCSPISGHRSVSWYQQTPGQGLQFLFEYFSETQRNKGNFPGRFSGRQFSNSRSEMNVSTLELGDSALYLCASSPRQGPNNEQFFGPGTRLTVL.

The chain links TRBV7-2 to TRBJ2-3; no clear D. V shed 5 bases and J shed 2 bases, with 8 bases lying between them. The germline CDR1 and CDR2 sequences are SGHTA and FQGNSA. The CDR3 totals 13 residues. The CDR3 sequence is CASSRQDTDTQYF. CDR3 coding DNA: TGTGCCAGCAGCCGACAAGACACAGATACGCAGTATTTT.

The chain uses TRBV9 and TRBJ2-2; the match to TRBD2 covers 14 bases. The V segment lost 4 bases and the J segment 5 bases; nucleotides outside the gene matches: 4. The CDR3 is 16 residues long. CDR1 and CDR2 (germline): SGDLS, YYNGEE. The CDR3 DNA is TGTGCCAGCAGCTCGGGACTAGCGGGAGTAACCGGGGAGCTGTTTTTT. Protein product: CASSSGLAGVTGELFF.

The rearrangement joins TRBV7-9 to TRBJ2-7; D remains unclear. V lost 1 base and J lost 5, with 9 bases in between. This CDR3 is built from 13 residues. Per the germline V gene, CDR1 is SEHNR and CDR2 is FQNEAQ (reference sequence). This CDR3 is CASSLVRLDEQYF. CDR3 DNA: TGTGCCAGCAGCTTAGTCAGGCTTGACGAGCAGTACTTC.

The chain couples TRBV28 to TRBJ2-3; D gene ambiguous. Trimming left V 4 bases short and J 1 base short, with 9 bases between. This CDR3 contains 14 residues. CDR1 and CDR2 from the germline V gene are MDHEN and SYDVKM. CDR3: CASSSSPRTDTQYF. DNA for the CDR3: TGTGCCAGCAGTTCGTCTCCCCGCACAGATACGCAGTATTTT.

The chain recombines TRBV25-1 with TRBJ2-7; maybe TRBD2 (5 bases). V dropped 6 bases and J dropped 3 bases, with 15 bases sitting between them. This CDR3 region has 14 residues. Germline V gene data show CDR1 as MGHDK and CDR2 as SYGVNS. The CDR3 sequence is CASRPHGNIYEQYF. The CDR3 nucleotides read TGTGCCAGCAGACCCCACGGGAACATCTACGAGCAGTACTTC.

This chain links TRBV10-1 with TRBJ2-3; D is possibly TRBD1 (6 bases). The CDR3 covers 13 residues. V was cut by 5 bases and J by 5 bases, with 11 bases left in between. Germline CDR1 and CDR2: WNHNN and SYGVQD (reference sequence). The CDR3 is CASSKGVKDTQYF. CDR3 nucleotide sequence: TGCGCCAGCAGTAAGGGGGTTAAAGATACGCAGTATTTT.

The gene calls are TRBV5-6 and TRBJ1-2, with D unresolved. With 1 base removed from V and 3 bases from J, the gap between germline ends came to 10 bases. CDR1 is SGHDT, CDR2 YYEEEE, per germline. The CDR3 covers 14 residues. The DNA for the CDR3 is TGTGCCAGCAGCTTGTTACAGACCTACTATGGCTACACCTTC. Translating gives CASSLLQTYYGYTF.

This sequence joins TRBV7-9 and TRBJ1-3, with D perhaps TRBD1 (6 bases). The length of the CDR3 is 13 residues. V gave up 7 bases and J gave up 0 bases, with 7 bases separating them. The germline CDR1 and CDR2 sequences are SEHNR and FQNEAQ (reference sequence). The CDR3 reads CASNRDSGNTIYF. The CDR3 nucleotides read TGTGCCAGCAACAGGGACTCTGGAAACACCATATATTTT. Full variable domain (missing parts from reference TRBV7-9 and TRBJ1-3): DTGVSQNPRHKITKRGQNVTFRCDPISEHNRLYWYRQTLGQGPEFLTYFQNEAQLEKSRLLSDRFSAERPKGSFSTLEIQRTEQGDSAMYLCASNRDSGNTIYFGEGSWLTVV.

The chain links TRBV27 to TRBJ1-6; perhaps TRBD1 as D (5 bases). CDR3 size: 15 residues. Trimming took off 6 bases at V and 3 bases at J, with 12 bases between the two ends. Looked up from germline, CDR1 is MNHEY and CDR2 is SMNVEV (reference sequence). Here the CDR3 reads CASSPPRVYNSPLHF. CDR3 sequence (DNA): TGTGCCAGCAGCCCCCCCAGGGTCTATAATTCACCCCTCCACTTT.

V usage is TRBV4-2 and J usage is TRBJ1-1; no clear D. V was shortened by 6 bases and J by 5 bases, with 16 bases between the two germline ends. The CDR3 consists of 14 residues. CDR1 and CDR2 (germline): LGHNA, YNFKEQ. CDR3 sequence (DNA): TGTGCCAGCAGTCCTAGGGAGTATATGACTGAAGCTTTCTTT. This gives the protein CASSPREYMTEAFF.